This T cell receptor beta chain was profiled in a study of blood T cell repertoires in COVID-19 (dated by TCRdb to the early 2020s). Study-level background: Samples from collaborators originated in the United States, Italy and Spain and spanned both the acute and convalescent phases of COVID-19. The repertoires were released in a freely available public database intended as a resource for research on the immune response to SARS-CoV-2. Samples were obtained from the ongoing ImmuneRACE study (first 160 participants) and from roughly 1,300 subjects provided by 6 global collaborators. Where HLA class I and class II types were available, the types were taken from metadata supplied by the sample provider, not from assay-based typing. The material from the prospective study consisted of cDNA or gDNA derived from T cells, B-cell-depleted T cells, or PBMCs. Nearly every sample came with metadata listing a de-identified subject ID, COVID-19 status, age in years and sex. Deeply sampled blood TCRbeta repertoires from subjects exposed to, actively infected with, or recovered from COVID-19 were included in the dataset. Broad study findings and their caveats: Clinical and demographic metadata were provided uncurated, with the amount varying by source and participant.

V loses 6 bases of germline sequence and J loses 5 bases, and the interval between the two ends is 4 bases. Reading from cysteine to phenylalanine, the CDR3 counts 10 amino acids. Of the read, only the CDR3 DNA is kept; its 30 bases are in frame from base 1. The immunoSEQ Assay, a bias-controlled multiplex PCR, was used to amplify TCRbeta CDR3 regions from genomic DNA. Per the source publication's procedure: Within the assay, amplification of reference gene primers was used to estimate how many nucleated cells each sample contained. To quantify the absolute abundance of each unique TCRbeta CDR3 rearrangement, sequence reads were collapsed and filtered. For each sample, productive Simpson clonality was calculated by taking the square root of Simpson's diversity index across productive rearrangements. TCRdb holds this immuneACCESS table with in-frame rearrangements only. Some clones are missing; in checked studies, unresolved V genes explain under half, and the rest has no known cause. The DNA was the basis for D and trimming; V, J and clone size are from that table. For this sample there are just under 90,000 clones; roughly 88% appear just once. Jointly, the top ten make up roughly 2.8% of the sample.

As regards this clone: Its antigen is still unknown. The input lacks base qualities; no much larger clone sits a single base away.

Collaborating institutions collected whole blood in K2EDTA tubes following their own protocols. For TCRbeta analysis, collaborators shipped samples as frozen whole blood, isolated PBMCs, or DNA extracted from either of those sample types. Sequenced: peripheral blood. This receptor chain uses TRBV12-3 or TRBV12-4 and TRBJ1-1; no D gene call is confident. This sequence originates from a woman of 80 years or more with acute or convalescent COVID-19. For the CDR3, the sequence is CASSHTEAFF. The DNA is TGTGCCAGCAGCCATACTGAAGCTTTCTTT.